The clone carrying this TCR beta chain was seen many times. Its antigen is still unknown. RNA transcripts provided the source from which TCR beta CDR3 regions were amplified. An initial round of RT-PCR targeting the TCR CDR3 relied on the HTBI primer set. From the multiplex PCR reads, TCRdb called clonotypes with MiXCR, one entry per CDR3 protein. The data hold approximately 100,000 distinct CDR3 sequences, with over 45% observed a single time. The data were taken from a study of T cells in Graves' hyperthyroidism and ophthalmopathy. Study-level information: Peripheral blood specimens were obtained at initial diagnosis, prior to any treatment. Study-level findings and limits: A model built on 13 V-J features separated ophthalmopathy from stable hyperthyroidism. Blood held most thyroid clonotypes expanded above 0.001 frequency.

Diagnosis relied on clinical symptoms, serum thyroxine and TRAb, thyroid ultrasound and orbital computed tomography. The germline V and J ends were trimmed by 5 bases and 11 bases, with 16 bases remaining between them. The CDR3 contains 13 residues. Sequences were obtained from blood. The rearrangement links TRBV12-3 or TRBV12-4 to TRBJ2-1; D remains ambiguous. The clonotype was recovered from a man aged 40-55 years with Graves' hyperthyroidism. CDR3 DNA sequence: TGTGCCAGCAGTCCCATTGACCCCATGAAGCAGTTCTTC. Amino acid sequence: CASSPIDPMKQFF.